The 18 T cell receptor beta chains in this list originate from one sample, sequenced in a study of CD4 T cells in relation to SARS-CoV-2 and coronaviruses (dated by TCRdb to the early 2020s). CD4+ T cells from unexposed donors were collected before the COVID-19 pandemic (2011-2018). The EasySep CD4+ T cell isolation kit was used to isolate CD4+ T cells once the cultures had run for about 10 days. Antigen specificity for these receptors is unknown. Library preparation employed the immunoSEQ multiplex PCR assay. TCRdb mirrors the immuneACCESS table, restricted to in-frame sequences. Some clones are absent from its copies; in checked studies, under half trace to an unresolved V gene, and the reason for the others is unknown. The sample profile shows around 24,000 clones; over 65% of them were found once. The top ten hold 21% of the sample. Input material: CD4+ T cells from PBMCs, cultured in vitro. The source of these receptors is a human donor in good health.

The rearrangement links TRBV11-2 to TRBJ1-2; D is undetermined. This CDR3 is 15 amino acids long. V shed 5 bases and J shed 5 bases, with 18 bases lying between them. Germline V lookup: CDR1 SGHAT, CDR2 FQNNGV. The CDR3 bases are TGTGCCAGCAGCCTTAAGGCAGGATCGGAGTATGGCTACACCTTC. The encoded protein is CASSLKAGSEYGYTF.

CDR3 in amino acids: CASSSRDVKDTQYF. The CDR3 DNA sequence: TGTGCCAGCAGTTCACGGGACGTTAAAGATACGCAGTATTTT. The rearrangement links TRBV27 to TRBJ2-3; the D gene could be TRBD1 or TRBD2 (5 bases each). V gave up 4 bases and J gave up 5 bases, with 13 bases separating them. The CDR3 is 14 amino acids. Germline V lookup: CDR1 MNHEY, CDR2 SMNVEV (reference sequence).

This clone was picked up one time. The gene calls are TRBV9 and TRBJ1-2, with 12 bases fitting TRBD1. The germline V gene has CDR1 SGDLS and CDR2 YYNGEE. The ends lost 3 bases at V and 7 bases at J; junction bases unmatched: 13. CDR3 length equals 17 residues. The CDR3 DNA is TGTGCCAGCAGCGGAGGGACGGGACAGGGGGCAGTAGGTGGCTACACCTTC. Amino acids: CASSGGTGQGAVGGYTF.

V and J are TRBV3-1 (or the pseudogene TRBV3-2) and TRBJ2-3, with D maybe TRBD1 (5 bases). This CDR3 contains 14 residues. V gave up 3 bases and J gave up 4 bases, with 11 bases separating them. Germline loops: CDR1 LGHDT, CDR2 YNNKEL (reference sequence). The chain's CDR3 is CASSHQGVADTQYF. The CDR3 region has the DNA TGTGCCAGCAGCCACCAGGGTGTGGCAGATACGCAGTATTTT.

The rearrangement joins TRBV19 to TRBJ1-4; D remains ambiguous. The CDR3 has 14 residues. The germline CDR1 and CDR2 sequences are LNHDA and SQIVND (reference sequence). V was cut by 1 base and J by 6 bases, with 9 bases left in between. The CDR3 protein is CASSIGARDEKLFF. For the CDR3, the DNA is TGTGCCAGTAGTATAGGGGCCCGGGATGAAAAACTGTTTTTT. The whole variable domain, remainder taken from reference TRBV19 and TRBJ1-4, is DGGITQSPKYLFRKEGQNVTLSCEQNLNHDAMYWYRQDPGQGLRLIYYSQIVNDFQKGDIAEGYSVSREKKESFPLTVTSAQKNPTAFYLCASSIGARDEKLFFGSGTQLSVL.

By its share, this clone is medium-sized. CDR3 protein: CASSVETDTQYF. The CDR3 DNA sequence: TGTGCCAGCAGTGTAGAAACAGATACGCAGTATTTT. The rearrangement links TRBV2 to TRBJ2-3; D remains ambiguous. This CDR3 is built from 12 residues. V gave up 4 bases and J gave up 3 bases, with 5 bases separating them. CDR1 and CDR2 from the germline V gene are SNHLY and FYNNEI.

Here the CDR3 reads CASVAAGGPGNEQFF. In nucleotides, the CDR3 is TGTGCCAGCGTCGCGGCGGGGGGGCCGGGGAATGAGCAGTTCTTC. This chain joins TRBV5-6 and TRBJ2-1, with 9 bases aligning to TRBD2. Per the germline V gene, CDR1 is SGHDT and CDR2 is YYEEEE. Trimming took 7 bases from V and 7 from J; bases not matched to a gene: 12. The CDR3 length is 15 residues.

The V gene is TRBV30, the J gene TRBJ1-3; 7 nucleotides align to TRBD1. The germline gives CDR1 GTSNPN, CDR2 SVGIG (reference sequence). Trimming removed 6 bases from V and 4 bases from J; junction bases left unmatched: 9. The CDR3 sequence is 14 residues long. The CDR3 protein is CACRAGGPGNTIYF. CDR3 sequence (DNA): TGTGCCTGCAGGGCAGGGGGGCCGGGAAACACCATATATTTT.

V and J are TRBV5-1 and TRBJ2-3; no clear D. This CDR3 is built from 13 residues. V gave up 2 bases and J gave up 0 bases, with 4 bases separating them. The V gene's germline CDR1 is SGHRS and CDR2 YFSETQ. CDR3 DNA sequence: TGCGCCAGCAGCTTAGCTAGCACAGATACGCAGTATTTT. Its protein is CASSLASTDTQYF. The full variable domain, completed using reference TRBV5-1 and TRBJ2-3, is KAGVTQTPRYLIKTRGQQVTLSCSPISGHRSVSWYQQTPGQGLQFLFEYFSETQRNKGNFPGRFSGRQFSNSRSEMNVSTLELGDSALYLCASSLASTDTQYFGPGTRLTVL.

V and J are TRBV25-1 and TRBJ2-6; D is possibly TRBD2 (5 bases). CDR1 MGHDK and CDR2 SYGVNS come from the germline V gene. The CDR3 spans 17 residues. Between the trimmed V and J ends, which lost 5 bases and 0 bases, there was a span of 14 bases. CDR3 coding DNA: TGTGCCAGCAGTAGTGGAGGCCCTAGCTCTGGGGCCAACGTCCTGACTTTC. Its protein is CASSSGGPSSGANVLTF.

CDR3 DNA: TGTGCCAGTAGTTTGACAGGAAACTCTGGGGCCAACGTCCTGACTTTC. It specifies CASSLTGNSGANVLTF. V is TRBV19 and J is TRBJ2-6, with D possibly matching TRBD1 (6 bases). V was shortened by 5 bases and J by 0 bases, with 11 bases between the two germline ends. The CDR3 extends over 16 amino acids. Germline V gene sequence: CDR1 LNHDA, CDR2 SQIVND (reference sequence). The variable domain in full, completed from reference TRBV19 and TRBJ2-6, reads DGGITQSPKYLFRKEGQNVTLSCEQNLNHDAMYWYRQDPGQGLRLIYYSQIVNDFQKGDIAEGYSVSREKKESFPLTVTSAQKNPTAFYLCASSLTGNSGANVLTFGAGSRLTVL.

The chain links TRBV12-3 or TRBV12-4 to TRBJ2-7; D is undetermined. Trimming took off 6 bases at V and 6 bases at J, with 9 bases between the two ends. The CDR3 loop spans 11 amino acids. The CDR3 bases are TGTGCCAGCAGCTCTTTCATCGAGCAGTACTTC. It yields the protein CASSSFIEQYF.

The chain couples TRBV6-5 to TRBJ2-7, with TRBD2 matching 10 bases. This CDR3 has 13 residues. The trim removed 6 bases at V and 3 bases at J, leaving 2 bases unmatched. The germline CDR1 and CDR2 sequences are MNHEY and SVGAGI. CDR3 sequence (DNA): TGTGCCAGCAGGCCTAGCGGGAGCTACGAGCAGTACTTC. Translating it yields CASRPSGSYEQYF.

This sequence joins TRBV11-2 and TRBJ2-7; the match to TRBD1 covers 8 bases. After removal of 5 bases from V and 3 bases from J, the junction contained 9 bases not matched to a gene. Germline V gives CDR1 SGHAT, CDR2 FQNNGV. There are 15 residues in the CDR3. The CDR3 DNA sequence: TGTGCCAGCAGCCCTCGGGACAGGCCCCACTACGAGCAGTACTTC. Translation: CASSPRDRPHYEQYF.

This chain connects TRBV13 to TRBJ1-2, with D possibly matching TRBD1 (6 bases). The germline V gene encodes CDR1 PRHDT and CDR2 FYEKMQ (reference sequence). The V end lost 4 bases, the J end lost 4 bases, and 16 bases lay between the germline ends. This CDR3 has 15 amino acids. The CDR3, as DNA: TGTGCCAGCAGCTCCTTGACAGGAGGACTCTATGGCTACACCTTC. Its translation is CASSSLTGGLYGYTF.

The rearrangement links TRBV5-1 to TRBJ2-1, with D maybe TRBD2 (8 bases). CDR3 length: 16 amino acids. Germline V gene data show CDR1 as SGHRS and CDR2 as YFSETQ. V was cut by 7 bases and J by 9 bases, with 26 bases left in between. For the CDR3, the DNA is TGCGCCAGCGCCGGGACAGCAGGAGCGGGAGCCTTTGAGCAGTTCTTC. Protein product: CASAGTAGAGAFEQFF.

A few counts support this clone. The genes are TRBV7-8 and TRBJ2-7, with D possibly being TRBD2 (6 bases). Trimming took off 0 bases at V and 2 bases at J, with 8 bases between the two ends. This CDR3 comprises 14 residues. Germline lookup yields CDR1 SGHVS and CDR2 FQNEAQ. The CDR3: CASSLAASAYEQYF. The CDR3 bases are TGTGCCAGCAGCTTAGCGGCTAGCGCCTACGAGCAGTACTTC. The whole variable domain, filled in from reference TRBV7-8 and TRBJ2-7, reads GAGVSQSPRYKVAKRGQDVALRCDPISGHVSLFWYQQALGQGPEFLTYFQNEAQLDKSGLPSDRFFAERPEGSVSTLKIQRTQQEDSAVYLCASSLAASAYEQYFGPGTRLTVT.

The V and J genes are TRBV6-2 or TRBV6-3 and TRBJ2-5; the D gene could be TRBD1 or TRBD2 (5 bases each). The CDR3 contains 16 residues. The V end lost 5 bases, the J end lost 1 base, and 17 bases lay between the germline ends. Germline lookup yields CDR1 MNHEY and CDR2 SVGEGT. CDR3 sequence: CASSRLTSGTQETQYF. The CDR3 DNA sequence: TGTGCCAGCAGTCGCCTTACCTCCGGGACCCAAGAGACCCAGTACTTC.